These 21 T cell receptor beta chains were sequenced from one sample in a study of CD8 T cells in Susac syndrome. Random hexamers were used to reverse transcribe the RNA input (about 0.45 to 1 ug). TCRdb called the immunoSEQ multiplex PCR reads again in MiXCR, with one record for every CDR3 protein. The table includes 300,000 or so distinct CDR3 sequences, 92% detected once. The sample was CD4+ T cells from PBMCs. These receptors were taken from a human donor with multiple sclerosis.

The genes are TRBV9 and TRBJ2-3, with 7 bases fitting TRBD1. The CDR3 has 15 residues. Unmatched junction bases numbered 9, after V lost 4 bases and J lost 4 bases. The V gene's germline CDR1 is SGDLS and CDR2 YYNGEE. The CDR3 loop reads CASSLDRVASDTQYF. The CDR3, as DNA: TGTGCCAGCAGCCTCGACAGGGTCGCATCAGATACGCAGTATTTT.

The gene calls are TRBV20-1 and TRBJ2-7; 8 nucleotides agree with TRBD2. Unmatched junction bases numbered 13, after V lost 3 bases and J lost 0 bases. Germline values: CDR1 DFQATT, CDR2 SNEGSKA (reference sequence). This CDR3 has 17 amino acids. In DNA form, the CDR3 reads TGCAGTGCTAGCGTAGCGGGACTGCGGTTGGGCTCCTACGAGCAGTACTTC. Protein product: CSASVAGLRLGSYEQYF.

The chain recombines TRBV15 with TRBJ2-2, with 8 bases aligning to TRBD2. With V trimmed by 0 bases and J by 0 bases, 6 bases remained unmatched. CDR1 is LNHNV, CDR2 YYDKDF, per germline (reference sequence). This CDR3 is built from 18 residues. For the CDR3, the DNA is TGTGCCACCAGCAGAGAGCCAGGACTAGCCGCGAACACCGGGGAGCTGTTTTTT. It yields the protein CATSREPGLAANTGELFF.

This clonotype was counted a single time. CDR3 sequence reads: CASSALDRGGYGYTF. The DNA for the CDR3 is TGTGCCAGCAGCGCACTCGACAGGGGCGGCTATGGCTACACCTTC. The chain has TRBV9 and TRBJ1-2, with 8 nucleotides matching TRBD1. CDR3 length equals 15 residues. V gave up 3 bases and J gave up 4 bases; unmatched junction bases: 8. Germline CDR1 is SGDLS and CDR2 is YYNGEE.

The sample holds one count of this clonotype. The gene calls are TRBV2 and TRBJ1-5; D perhaps matches TRBD1 (6 bases). V was clipped by 6 bases and J by 7 bases, with 19 bases between them. Germline-derived CDR1 and CDR2 are SNHLY and FYNNEI. The CDR3 loop spans 15 amino acids. The CDR3 nucleotides are TGTGCCAGCAGAGGCCGGGACACCTTCCGACAGCCCCAGCATTTT. Translated: CASRGRDTFRQPQHF.

This chain connects TRBV5-6 to TRBJ2-1; D call uncertain. Germline lookup yields CDR1 SGHDT and CDR2 YYEEEE. Trimming removed 5 bases at V and 5 bases at J, with 14 bases between. The CDR3 has 14 amino acids. CDR3 sequence (DNA): TGTGCCAGCAGAGGTTGGCAGCCGAACAATGAGCAGTTCTTC. Amino acid sequence: CASRGWQPNNEQFF.

The chain couples TRBV5-1 to TRBJ2-7; D might be TRBD2 (6 bases). The CDR3 runs to 14 residues. Per the germline V gene, CDR1 is SGHRS and CDR2 is YFSETQ. Trimming left V 2 bases short and J 0 bases short, with 9 bases between. The CDR3 DNA is TGCGCCAGCAGCTTACTAGCCGCCTCCTACGAGCAGTACTTC. The encoded protein is CASSLLAASYEQYF.

V gene TRBV12-3 or TRBV12-4 combines with J gene TRBJ2-3; D may correspond to TRBD1 or TRBD2 (5 bases each). Trimming took 2 bases from V and 1 from J, leaving 7 bases between them. CDR3 size: 14 residues. The CDR3 sequence: CASSLPGRTDTQYF. Written as DNA, the CDR3 is TGTGCCAGCAGTTTACCGGGGCGCACAGATACGCAGTATTTT.

The chain links TRBV29-1 to TRBJ2-1; D is perhaps TRBD1 (6 bases). V gave up 8 bases and J gave up 5 bases, with 16 bases separating them. The CDR3 has 13 residues. Looked up from germline, CDR1 is SQVTM and CDR2 is ANQGSEA. The CDR3 sequence: CSTWTVIDNEQFF. The CDR3 coding sequence is TGCAGCACCTGGACAGTGATTGACAATGAGCAGTTCTTC.

The V and J genes are TRBV20-1 and TRBJ1-2; D remains ambiguous. Germline CDR1 DFQATT, CDR2 SNEGSKA (reference sequence). This CDR3 region has 14 residues. V was clipped by 3 bases and J by 4 bases, with 15 bases between them. The DNA for the CDR3 is TGCAGTGCTAGGGACCCGGACCGGGGCTATGGCTACACCTTC. It is translated as CSARDPDRGYGYTF.

The V gene is TRBV20-1, the J gene TRBJ2-1; unclear D gene. Trimming pared 3 bases from V and 4 bases from J, leaving 13 bases between. Germline-derived CDR1 and CDR2 are DFQATT and SNEGSKA (reference sequence). This CDR3 has 14 amino acids. The CDR3 spells CSASDPGGYNEQFF. The CDR3 DNA reads TGCAGTGCTAGCGACCCTGGTGGGTACAATGAGCAGTTCTTC.

The CDR3, as DNA: TGCAGCGTTGAAGCACATACAACTAATGAAAAACTGTTTTTT. Its protein is CSVEAHTTNEKLFF. The chain has TRBV29-1 and TRBJ1-4; D not resolved. From germline, CDR1 is SQVTM and CDR2 ANQGSEA. Trimming took off 1 base at V and 0 bases at J, with 6 bases between the two ends. The CDR3 has 14 amino acids.

This rearrangement joins TRBV3-1 to TRBJ1-5; the D is unclear. This CDR3 region has 13 residues. Germline loops: CDR1 LGHDT, CDR2 YNNKEL (reference sequence). Trimming took 2 bases from V and 7 from J, leaving 9 bases between them. CDR3 DNA: TGTGCCAGCAGCCAAATCCTGGAGCAGCCCCAGCATTTT. Its protein product is CASSQILEQPQHF.

The chain couples TRBV4-2 to TRBJ1-1; TRBD1 matches 7 bases. Germline V CDR1 and CDR2: LGHNA, YNFKEQ. The CDR3 extends over 14 amino acids. With V trimmed by 0 bases and J by 4 bases, 2 bases remained unmatched. Here the CDR3 DNA reads TGTGCCAGCAGCCAAGAGGGACAGAGCACTGAAGCTTTCTTT. It encodes CASSQEGQSTEAFF.

CDR3 sequence: CASSKGAGDYEQYF. DNA of the CDR3: TGTGCCAGTAGTAAGGGGGCAGGTGACTACGAGCAGTACTTC. V is TRBV19 and J is TRBJ2-7; the match to TRBD1 covers 7 bases. The CDR3 totals 14 residues. Per germline, CDR1 LNHDA and CDR2 SQIVND (reference sequence). With 4 bases clipped from V and 3 bases from J, the junction kept 6 bases outside the gene matches. The full variable domain, with the rest looked up from reference TRBV19 and TRBJ2-7, is DGGITQSPKYLFRKEGQNVTLSCEQNLNHDAMYWYRQDPGQGLRLIYYSQIVNDFQKGDIAEGYSVSREKKESFPLTVTSAQKNPTAFYLCASSKGAGDYEQYFGPGTRLTVT.

The rearrangement joins TRBV4-2 to TRBJ2-7; possible D gene TRBD1, 6 bases. The CDR3 length is 12 residues. The germline V gene encodes CDR1 LGHNA and CDR2 YNFKEQ. Trimming pared 1 base from V and 7 bases from J, leaving 8 bases between. DNA of the CDR3: TGTGCCAGCAGCCAAGTCCAGGGGGAGCAGTACTTC. This sequence encodes CASSQVQGEQYF.

V gene TRBV7-9 combines with J gene TRBJ1-2; no reliable D call. Germline V gene data show CDR1 as SEHNR and CDR2 as FQNEAQ (reference sequence). Trimming stripped 5 bases from V and 6 bases from J, with 10 bases between. The CDR3 contains 12 residues. CDR3 in amino acids: CASSEGVDGYTF. The CDR3 DNA reads as TGTGCCAGCAGCGAGGGTGTGGATGGCTACACCTTC.

V and J are TRBV2 and TRBJ2-1, with TRBD1 matching over 9 bases. The CDR3 extends over 16 amino acids. CDR1 SNHLY and CDR2 FYNNEI come from the germline V gene. V shed 1 base and J 7 bases; nucleotides not matched to a gene: 8. CDR3 nucleotide sequence: TGTGCCAGCAGTGAAGGAGACAGGGGGGCCTTAAATGAGCAGTTCTTC. Protein: CASSEGDRGALNEQFF.

V and J are TRBV24-1 and TRBJ1-2; D ambiguous. CDR3 size: 14 residues. Per the germline V gene, CDR1 is KGHDR and CDR2 is SFDVKD. Trimming took 9 bases from V and 8 from J, leaving 21 bases between them. This chain's CDR3 is CATFDVRGGKGYTF. The CDR3 DNA is TGTGCCACCTTTGACGTAAGAGGCGGTAAAGGCTACACCTTC.

CDR3 sequence: CASSQEASGSGRYWETQYF. CDR3 sequence (DNA): TGCGCCAGCAGCCAAGAGGCTAGCGGGAGCGGAAGGTATTGGGAGACCCAGTACTTC. V usage is TRBV4-3 and J usage is TRBJ2-5, with TRBD2 identical over 10 bases. Per germline, CDR1 LGHNA and CDR2 YSLEER. This CDR3 contains 19 residues. V shed 0 bases and J 5 bases; nucleotides not matched to a gene: 15.

This chain's CDR3 is CATSRGSGRGGETQYF. The CDR3 nucleotides are TGTGCCACCAGCAGAGGATCAGGGAGGGGCGGAGAGACCCAGTACTTC. The rearrangement uses TRBV15 and TRBJ2-5, with TRBD2 matching 7 bases. The junction had 9 bases not matched to a gene; V was cut back by 1 base and J by 4 bases. The CDR3 loop spans 16 amino acids. Germline CDR1 is LNHNV and CDR2 is YYDKDF (reference sequence).